In this sample, the clone carrying this TCR beta chain turned up many times. Antigen: not known. These data belong to a study of naive and memory T cell subsets. CDR1 is GTSNPN and CDR2 is SVGIG in the germline V gene (reference sequence). The CDR3 spans 14 residues. V trimming: 4 bases; J trimming: 3 bases; junction bases outside the gene matches: 4. The beta constant-region primer was an equimolar mix of two oligonucleotides covering TRBC1 and TRBC2. Ligated cDNA was amplified by four rounds of PCR with nested alpha and beta constant-region primers and SP2. In TCRdb, the UMI-ligation and nested PCR reads were re-called with MiXCR into one record per CDR3 protein. The profile shows around 140,000 distinct CDR3 sequences, under 25% of them singletons. Findings and limits, study-wide: Especially in CD8 cells, naive repertoires contained a few larger clonotypes, possibly CD45RA-re-expressing memory cells.

Sequencing used naive CD8+ T cells from blood. The clonotype was recovered from a human donor in good health. The V and J genes are TRBV30 and TRBJ2-2; 8 bases agree with TRBD2. Here the CDR3 reads CAWKAGEDTGELFF. The CDR3 region has the DNA TGTGCCTGGAAAGCGGGAGAGGACACCGGGGAGCTGTTTTTT.